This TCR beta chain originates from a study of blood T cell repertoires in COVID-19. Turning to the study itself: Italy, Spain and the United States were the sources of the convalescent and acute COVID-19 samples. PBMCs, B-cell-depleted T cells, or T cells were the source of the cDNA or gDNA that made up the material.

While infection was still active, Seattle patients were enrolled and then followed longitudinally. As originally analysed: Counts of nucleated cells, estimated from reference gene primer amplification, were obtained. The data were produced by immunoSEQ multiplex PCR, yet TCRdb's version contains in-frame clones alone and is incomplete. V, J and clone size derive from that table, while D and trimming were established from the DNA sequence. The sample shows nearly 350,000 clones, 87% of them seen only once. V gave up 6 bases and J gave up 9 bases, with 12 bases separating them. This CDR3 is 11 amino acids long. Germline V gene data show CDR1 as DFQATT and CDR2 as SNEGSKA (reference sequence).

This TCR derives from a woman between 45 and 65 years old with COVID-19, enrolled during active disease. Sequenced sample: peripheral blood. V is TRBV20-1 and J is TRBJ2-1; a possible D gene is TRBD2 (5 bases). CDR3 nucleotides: TGCAGTGCAAAGAAGGCGGGTGAGCAGTTCTTC. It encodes CSAKKAGEQFF.